Sequencing of this TCR beta chain was carried out in a study of blood T cell repertoires in COVID-19. Overall study context: Whether acute or convalescent, the COVID-19 samples came from the United States, Italy and Spain.

Measured with immunoSEQ multiplex PCR; TCRdb has only the in-frame clones, and not every one. Counted here are some 19,000 clones, more than 65% occurring once; the ten biggest clones make up roughly 17%. The clonotype comes from a man aged 65-85 years with COVID-19, enrolled during active disease. Sequenced: peripheral blood.

The CDR3 DNA is TGTGCCAGCACCCACCTGAGGGCTGGAAACACCATATATTTT. Its translation is CASTHLRAGNTIYF. The chain couples TRBV6-6 to TRBJ1-3; D not certain. This CDR3 region has 14 residues. V lost 7 bases to trimming and J lost 2 bases, with 12 bases between them. Germline V CDR1 and CDR2: MNHNY, SVGAGI (reference sequence).